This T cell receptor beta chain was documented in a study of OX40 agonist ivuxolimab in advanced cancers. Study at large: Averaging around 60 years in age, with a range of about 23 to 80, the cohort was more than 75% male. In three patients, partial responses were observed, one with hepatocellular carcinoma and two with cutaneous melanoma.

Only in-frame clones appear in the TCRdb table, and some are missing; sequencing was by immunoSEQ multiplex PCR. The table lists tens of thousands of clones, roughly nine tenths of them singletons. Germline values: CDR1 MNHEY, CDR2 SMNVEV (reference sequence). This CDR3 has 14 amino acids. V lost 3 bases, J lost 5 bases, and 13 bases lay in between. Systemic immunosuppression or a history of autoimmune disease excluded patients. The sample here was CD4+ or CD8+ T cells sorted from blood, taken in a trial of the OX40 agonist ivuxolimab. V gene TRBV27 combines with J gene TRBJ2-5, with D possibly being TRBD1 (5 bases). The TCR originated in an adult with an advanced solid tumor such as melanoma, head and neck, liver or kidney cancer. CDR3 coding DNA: TGTGCCAGCAGTTTGTGGGGCGCCAGGGAGACCCAGTACTTC. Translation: CASSLWGARETQYF.